This is a list of T cell receptor beta chains from one sample in a study of T cells after posttransplantation cyclophosphamide. Here immunoSEQ multiplex PCR was the method, and the copy in TCRdb shows in-frame clones only, minus some. The table has more than 8,500 clones, 75% to 90% seen once; the top ten hold about 1.5%. Sequenced input: memory CD4+ T cells sorted from PBMCs. All receptors come from a woman between 55 and 75 years old in good health, CMV-negative, and a related stem cell transplant donor. Both conserved end residues are part of each CDR3. Each record gives: J gene, CDR3 length, D gene, clone size, V gene, CDR3 DNA, CDR3 protein. The D gene is left open where the match is weak. Expanded clones are given a class, and other clones once, few, many or no size at all.

TRBJ2-4 18 TRBD2 NA TRBV13 TGTGCCAGCAGCTTATTAAATCCGGGGGGAGTAGCCAAAAACATTCAGTACTTC CASSLLNPGGVAKNIQYF
TRBJ2-1 16 TRBD2 NA TRBV2 TGTGCCAGCAGTCCCATTCTAGCGGGAGTTGACAATGAGCAGTTCTTC CASSPILAGVDNEQFF
TRBJ2-6 15 NA NA TRBV6-5 TGTGCCAGCACAAACAGTCTTCCTGGGGCCAACGTCCTGACTTTC CASTNSLPGANVLTF
TRBJ2-3 16 TRBD2 NA TRBV9 TGTGCCAGCAGCGCAAGCGGGGGGGCCATGGTAGATACGCAGTATTTT CASSASGGAMVDTQYF
TRBJ1-5 13 TRBD1 few TRBV2 TGTGCCAGCAGTGAGGGACAGAATCAGCCCCAGCATTTT CASSEGQNQPQHF
TRBJ1-6 13 TRBD1 NA TRBV5-1 TGCGCCAGCAGCTGGACAGGGGGCGTGCCCCTCCACTTT CASSWTGGVPLHF
TRBJ2-5 15 TRBD1 few TRBV6-5 TGTGCCAGCAGTGCCACACAGGGGGCGGGGGAGACCCAGTACTTC CASSATQGAGETQYF
TRBJ1-6 14 TRBD1 NA TRBV7-6 TGTGCCAGCAGCTTGGGACAGAACTATTCCCCCCTCCACTTT CASSLGQNYSPLHF
TRBJ2-2 14 NA NA TRBV4-3 TGCGCCAGCAGCCAGGACATCAACACCGGGGAGCTGTTTTTT CASSQDINTGELFF
TRBJ2-5 17 TRBD2 NA TRBV4-3 TGCGCCAGCAGCCAAGGGTCTAGCGGGAGGGCCGGTGAGACCCAGTACTTC CASSQGSSGRAGETQYF
TRBJ2-1 16 TRBD2 NA TRBV7-2 TGTGCCAGCAGCTTAGCGGGGCAGCGGGAAAGCAATGAGCAGTTCTTC CASSLAGQRESNEQFF
TRBJ1-4 18 NA NA TRBV2 TGTGCCAGCAGTGAAGCGCTCACAGGGTTAGGGGGAAATGAAAAACTGTTTTTT CASSEALTGLGGNEKLFF
TRBJ2-5 14 NA NA TRBV6-5 TGTGCCAGCAGTCCTGGCCGCAAGCAAGAGACCCAGTACTTC CASSPGRKQETQYF
TRBJ1-5 14 NA NA TRBV10-1 TGCGCCAGCCCGGTCGGGGAAAAGGATCAGCCCCAGCATTTT CASPVGEKDQPQHF
TRBJ2-1 15 TRBD2 NA TRBV6-5 TGTGCCAGCAGTTACTCTGGCGGGGGGGCCGCTGAGCAGTTCTTC CASSYSGGGAAEQFF
TRBJ2-1 13 NA NA TRBV28 TGTGCCTCAAAACGACCGACTAGCAATGAGCAGTTCTTC CASKRPTSNEQFF
TRBJ1-6 19 NA NA TRBV7-9 TGTGCCAGCAGCTTAGTGATGTCTTGGGCGAGCTCCCATAATTCACCCCTCCACTTT CASSLVMSWASSHNSPLHF
TRBJ2-4 19 TRBD1 NA TRBV7-3 TGTGCCAGCACCATAGGGGCGGGACAGGGACTTTGGGCCAAAAACATTCAGTACTTC CASTIGAGQGLWAKNIQYF